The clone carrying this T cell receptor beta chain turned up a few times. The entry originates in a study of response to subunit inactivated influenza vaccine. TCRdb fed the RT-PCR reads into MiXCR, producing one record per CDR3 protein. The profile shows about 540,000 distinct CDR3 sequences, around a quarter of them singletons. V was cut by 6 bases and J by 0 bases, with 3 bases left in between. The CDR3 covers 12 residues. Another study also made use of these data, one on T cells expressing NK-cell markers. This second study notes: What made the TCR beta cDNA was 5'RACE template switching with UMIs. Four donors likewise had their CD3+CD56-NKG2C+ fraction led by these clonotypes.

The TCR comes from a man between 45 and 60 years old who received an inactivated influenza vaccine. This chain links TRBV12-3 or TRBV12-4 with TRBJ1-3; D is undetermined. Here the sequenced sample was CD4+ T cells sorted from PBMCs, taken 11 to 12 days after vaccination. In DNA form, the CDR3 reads TGTGCCAGCAGGTTCTCTGGAAACACCATATATTTT. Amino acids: CASRFSGNTIYF.